This record concerns one T cell receptor beta chain sequence. TCRdb itself ran the 5' RACE reads through MiXCR, one entry per CDR3 protein. The sample yields 300,000 to 350,000 distinct CDR3 sequences, around 21% seen once. The sample comes from a study of CD8 T cells in ankylosing spondylitis. This TCR came from a female donor with ankylosing spondylitis or in good health (not recorded which). Sample: blood, either unsorted or a sorted T cell fraction (not recorded which).

CDR3 DNA sequence: TGCAGTGCTAGTCGTTTTAGCGGGAGTCTCATTCAATATTCCGAGCAGTACTTC. Protein sequence: CSASRFSGSLIQYSEQYF. J is TRBJ2-7 and V is TRBV20-1; the match to TRBD2 covers 9 bases. Trimming at V came to 3 bases and at J to 6 bases, leaving 21 bases not matched to a gene. Looked up from germline, CDR1 is DFQATT and CDR2 is SNEGSKA (reference sequence). CDR3 length: 18 amino acids.